This T cell receptor beta chain stems from a study of CD8 T cells in Susac syndrome. About the research overall: Sequenced Susac syndrome patients included 5 or 6 with clinically active disease and under 10 in remission. When blood was drawn, the patients with Susac syndrome were therapy-naive, on corticosteroids, or on intravenous immunoglobulin alone.

Random-hexamer reverse transcription was applied to about 0.45 to 1 ug RNA. An immunoSEQ multiplex PCR generated amplified TCR beta CDR3 products spanning 54 Vbeta and 13 Jbeta. From the immunoSEQ multiplex PCR reads, TCRdb called clonotypes with MiXCR, one entry per CDR3 protein. The table shows about 94,000 distinct CDR3 sequences, with 85% to 95% occurring only once. V shed 8 bases and J shed 10 bases, with 24 bases lying between them. The CDR3 length is 15 residues. CDR1 is MNHEY, CDR2 SVGEGT, per germline. The rearrangement links TRBV6-2 or TRBV6-3 to TRBJ2-1; D is unresolved. The receptor was derived from a human donor with Susac syndrome. Sequenced material: CD4+ T cells from PBMCs. The CDR3 protein is CASPAQGRRPEEQFF. CDR3 nucleotides: TGTGCCAGCCCCGCCCAAGGACGGCGTCCGGAGGAGCAGTTCTTC.